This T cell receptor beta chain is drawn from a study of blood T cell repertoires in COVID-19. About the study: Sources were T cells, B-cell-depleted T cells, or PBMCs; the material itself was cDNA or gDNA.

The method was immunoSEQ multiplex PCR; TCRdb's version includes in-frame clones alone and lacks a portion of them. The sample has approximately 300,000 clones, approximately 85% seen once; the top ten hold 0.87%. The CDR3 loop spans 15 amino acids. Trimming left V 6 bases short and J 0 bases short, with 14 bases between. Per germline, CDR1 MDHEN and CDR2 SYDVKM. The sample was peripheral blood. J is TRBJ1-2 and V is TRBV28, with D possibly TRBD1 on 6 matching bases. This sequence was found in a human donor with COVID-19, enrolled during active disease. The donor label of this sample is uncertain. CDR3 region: CASRGTGSPNYGYTF. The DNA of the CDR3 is TGTGCCAGCAGGGGAACAGGGAGCCCTAACTATGGCTACACCTTC.